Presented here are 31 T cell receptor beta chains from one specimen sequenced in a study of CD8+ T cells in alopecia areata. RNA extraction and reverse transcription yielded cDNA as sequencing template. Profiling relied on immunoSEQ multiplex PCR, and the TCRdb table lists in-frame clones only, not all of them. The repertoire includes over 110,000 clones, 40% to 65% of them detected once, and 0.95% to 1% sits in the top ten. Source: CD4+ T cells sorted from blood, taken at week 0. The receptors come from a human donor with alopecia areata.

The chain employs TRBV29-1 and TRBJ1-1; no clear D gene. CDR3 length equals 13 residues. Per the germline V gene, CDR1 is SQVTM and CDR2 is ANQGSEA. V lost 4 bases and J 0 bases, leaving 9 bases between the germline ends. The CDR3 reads CSVAVGMNTEAFF. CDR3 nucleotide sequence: TGCAGCGTTGCTGTGGGAATGAACACTGAAGCTTTCTTT.

The CDR3: CASSSHGQYNEQFF. In nucleotides, the CDR3 is TGCGCCAGCAGCTCACATGGACAGTACAATGAGCAGTTCTTC. The rearrangement links TRBV5-1 to TRBJ2-1; maybe TRBD1 (6 bases). CDR1 SGHRS and CDR2 YFSETQ come from the germline V gene. This CDR3 spans 14 amino acids. The germline V and J ends were trimmed by 3 bases and 4 bases, with 11 bases remaining between them.

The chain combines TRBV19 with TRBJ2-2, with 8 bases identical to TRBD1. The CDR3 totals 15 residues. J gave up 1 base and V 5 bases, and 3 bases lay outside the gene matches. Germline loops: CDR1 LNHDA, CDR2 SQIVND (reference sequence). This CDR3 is CASSDRGGNTGELFF. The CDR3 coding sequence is TGTGCCAGTAGTGACAGGGGAGGGAACACCGGGGAGCTGTTTTTT.

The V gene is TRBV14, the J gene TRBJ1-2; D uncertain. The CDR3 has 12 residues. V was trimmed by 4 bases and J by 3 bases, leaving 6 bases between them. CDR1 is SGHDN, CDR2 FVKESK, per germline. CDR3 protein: CASSRFDYGYTF. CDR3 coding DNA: TGTGCCAGCAGCCGCTTTGACTATGGCTACACCTTC.

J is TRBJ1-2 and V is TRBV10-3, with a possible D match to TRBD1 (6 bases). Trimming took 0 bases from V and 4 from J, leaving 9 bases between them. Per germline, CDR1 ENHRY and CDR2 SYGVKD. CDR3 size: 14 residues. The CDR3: CAISESGDTYGYTF. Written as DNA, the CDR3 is TGTGCCATCAGTGAGTCCGGGGACACCTATGGCTACACCTTC.

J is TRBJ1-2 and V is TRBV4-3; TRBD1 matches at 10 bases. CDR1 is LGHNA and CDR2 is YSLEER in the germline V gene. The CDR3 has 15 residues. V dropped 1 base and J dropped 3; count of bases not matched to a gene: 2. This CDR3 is CASSQGTGGDYGYTF. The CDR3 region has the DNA TGCGCCAGCAGCCAAGGGACAGGGGGGGACTATGGCTACACCTTC.

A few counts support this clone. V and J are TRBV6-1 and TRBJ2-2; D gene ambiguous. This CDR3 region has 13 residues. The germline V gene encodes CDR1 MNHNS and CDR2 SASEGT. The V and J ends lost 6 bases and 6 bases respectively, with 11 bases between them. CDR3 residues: CASSETFPGELFF. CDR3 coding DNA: TGTGCCAGCAGCGAGACTTTTCCCGGGGAGCTGTTTTTT.

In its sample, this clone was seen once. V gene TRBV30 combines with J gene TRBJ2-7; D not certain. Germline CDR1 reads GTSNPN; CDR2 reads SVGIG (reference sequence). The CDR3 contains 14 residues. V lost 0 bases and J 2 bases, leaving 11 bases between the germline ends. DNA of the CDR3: TGTGCCTGGAGTGTACCGTGGGTGGCCTACGAGCAGTACTTC. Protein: CAWSVPWVAYEQYF.

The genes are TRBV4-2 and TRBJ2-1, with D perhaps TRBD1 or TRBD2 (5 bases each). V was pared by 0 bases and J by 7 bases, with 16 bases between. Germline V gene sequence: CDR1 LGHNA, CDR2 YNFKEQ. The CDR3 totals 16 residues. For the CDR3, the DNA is TGTGCCAGCAGCCAAGAGGGGCGGGCGGTAGGGAATGAGCAGTTCTTC. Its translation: CASSQEGRAVGNEQFF.

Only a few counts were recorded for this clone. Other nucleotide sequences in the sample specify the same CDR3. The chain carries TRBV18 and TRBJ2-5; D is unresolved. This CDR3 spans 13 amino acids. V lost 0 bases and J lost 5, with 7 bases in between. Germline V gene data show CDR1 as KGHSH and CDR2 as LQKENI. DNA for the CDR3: TGTGCCAGCTCACCACCGACGGTGGAGACCCAGTACTTC. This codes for CASSPPTVETQYF.

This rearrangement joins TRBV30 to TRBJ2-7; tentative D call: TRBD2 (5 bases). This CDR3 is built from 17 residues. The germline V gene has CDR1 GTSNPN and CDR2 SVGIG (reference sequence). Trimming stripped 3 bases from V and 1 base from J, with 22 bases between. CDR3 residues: CAWSVFLAAPSSYEQYF. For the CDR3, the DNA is TGTGCCTGGAGCGTGTTCCTAGCCGCGCCCAGTTCCTACGAGCAGTACTTC.

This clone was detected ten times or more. CDR3 loop: CASSPKPGGDYNEQFF. In nucleotides, the CDR3 is TGCGCCAGCAGCCCAAAACCGGGTGGGGACTACAATGAGCAGTTCTTC. The chain links TRBV5-1 to TRBJ2-1; no clear D gene. Between the trimmed V and J ends, which lost 4 bases and 3 bases, there was a span of 17 bases. Germline CDR1 reads SGHRS; CDR2 reads YFSETQ. This CDR3 contains 16 residues.

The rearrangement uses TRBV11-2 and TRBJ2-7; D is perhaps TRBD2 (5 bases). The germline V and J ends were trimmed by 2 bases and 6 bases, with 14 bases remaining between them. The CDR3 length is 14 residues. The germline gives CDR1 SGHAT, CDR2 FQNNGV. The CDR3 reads CASSLSHRGSEQYF. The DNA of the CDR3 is TGTGCCAGCAGCTTATCCCACCGGGGTTCCGAGCAGTACTTC.

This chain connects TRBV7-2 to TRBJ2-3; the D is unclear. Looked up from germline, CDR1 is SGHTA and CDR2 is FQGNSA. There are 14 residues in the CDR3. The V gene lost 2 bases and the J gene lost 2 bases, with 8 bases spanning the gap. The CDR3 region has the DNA TGTGCCAGCAGCTTAAGCCGCGTCACAGATACGCAGTATTTT. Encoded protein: CASSLSRVTDTQYF.

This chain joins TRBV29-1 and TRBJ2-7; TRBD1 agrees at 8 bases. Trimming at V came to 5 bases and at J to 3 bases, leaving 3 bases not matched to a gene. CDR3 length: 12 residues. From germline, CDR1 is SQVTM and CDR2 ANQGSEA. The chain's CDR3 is CSVRDRNYEQYF. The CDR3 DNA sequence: TGCAGCGTTAGGGACAGGAACTACGAGCAGTACTTC.

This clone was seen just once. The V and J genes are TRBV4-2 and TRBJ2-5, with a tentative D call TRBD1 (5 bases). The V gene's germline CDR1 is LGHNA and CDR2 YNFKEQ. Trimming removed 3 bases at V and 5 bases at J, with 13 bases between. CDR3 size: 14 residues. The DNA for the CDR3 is TGTGCCAGCAGCCATCATCTAAGGGGCGAGACCCAGTACTTC. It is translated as CASSHHLRGETQYF.

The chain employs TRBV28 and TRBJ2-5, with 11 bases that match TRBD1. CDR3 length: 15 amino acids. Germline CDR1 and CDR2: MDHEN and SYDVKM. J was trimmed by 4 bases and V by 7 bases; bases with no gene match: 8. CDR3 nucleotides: TGTGCCAGCACTCACTCGGGACAGGGGGGAGAGACCCAGTACTTC. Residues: CASTHSGQGGETQYF.

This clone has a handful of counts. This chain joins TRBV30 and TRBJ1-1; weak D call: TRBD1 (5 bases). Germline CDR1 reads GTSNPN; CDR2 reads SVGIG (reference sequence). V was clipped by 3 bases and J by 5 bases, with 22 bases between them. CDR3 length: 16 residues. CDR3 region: CAWSEIIEEGSTEAFF. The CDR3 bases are TGTGCCTGGAGCGAAATCATTGAGGAGGGGAGTACTGAAGCTTTCTTT.

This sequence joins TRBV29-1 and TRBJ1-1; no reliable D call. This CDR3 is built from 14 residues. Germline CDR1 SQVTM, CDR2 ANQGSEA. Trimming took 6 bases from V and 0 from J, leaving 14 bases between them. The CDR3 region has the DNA TGCAGCGTCGCCAGAGACTTCATGAACACTGAAGCTTTCTTT. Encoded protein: CSVARDFMNTEAFF.

CDR3 DNA sequence: TGTGCCAGCAGAGTACGGTGGAGCTCCTACGAGCAGTACTTC. As protein: CASRVRWSSYEQYF. The chain has TRBV11-2 and TRBJ2-7; no firm D call. From germline, CDR1 is SGHAT and CDR2 FQNNGV. V shed 6 bases and J shed 0 bases, with 12 bases lying between them. The CDR3 is 14 residues long.

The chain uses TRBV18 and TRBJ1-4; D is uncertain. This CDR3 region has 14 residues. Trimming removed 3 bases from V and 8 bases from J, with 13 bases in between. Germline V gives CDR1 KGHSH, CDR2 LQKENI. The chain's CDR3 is CASSPLRGEEKLFF. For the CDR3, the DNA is TGTGCCAGCTCACCGCTCCGGGGAGAGGAAAAACTGTTTTTT.

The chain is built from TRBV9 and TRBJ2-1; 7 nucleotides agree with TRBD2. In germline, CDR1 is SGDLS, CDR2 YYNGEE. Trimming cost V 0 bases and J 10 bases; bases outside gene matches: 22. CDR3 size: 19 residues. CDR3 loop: CASSVATSGTNPRRLEQFF. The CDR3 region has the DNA TGTGCCAGCAGCGTAGCTACGAGCGGGACCAACCCTAGAAGGTTGGAGCAGTTCTTC.

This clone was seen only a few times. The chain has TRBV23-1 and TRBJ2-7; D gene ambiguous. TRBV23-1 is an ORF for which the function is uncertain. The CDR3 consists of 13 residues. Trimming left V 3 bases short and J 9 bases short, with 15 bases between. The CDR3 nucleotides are TGCGCCAGCAGTCACTCTGCTTTCTTCGCGCAGTACTTC. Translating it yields CASSHSAFFAQYF.

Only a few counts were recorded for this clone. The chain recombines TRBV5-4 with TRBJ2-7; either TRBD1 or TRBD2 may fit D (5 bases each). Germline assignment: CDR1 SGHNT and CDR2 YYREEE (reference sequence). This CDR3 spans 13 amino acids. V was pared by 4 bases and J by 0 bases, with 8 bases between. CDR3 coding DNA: TGTGCCAGCAGCGGGGGTTACTCCTACGAGCAGTACTTC. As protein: CASSGGYSYEQYF.

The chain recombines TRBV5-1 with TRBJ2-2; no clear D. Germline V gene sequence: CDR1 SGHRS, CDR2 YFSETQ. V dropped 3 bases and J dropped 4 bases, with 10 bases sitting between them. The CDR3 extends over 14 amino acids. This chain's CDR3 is CASSSRPGTGELFF. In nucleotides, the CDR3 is TGCGCCAGCAGCTCAAGACCGGGCACCGGGGAGCTGTTTTTT.

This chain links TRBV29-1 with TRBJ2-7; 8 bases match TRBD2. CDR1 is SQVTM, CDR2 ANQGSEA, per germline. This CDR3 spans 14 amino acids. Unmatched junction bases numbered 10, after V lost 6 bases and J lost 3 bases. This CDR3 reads CSVGTGTSGYEQYF. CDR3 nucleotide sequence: TGCAGCGTGGGAACCGGGACTAGTGGCTACGAGCAGTACTTC.

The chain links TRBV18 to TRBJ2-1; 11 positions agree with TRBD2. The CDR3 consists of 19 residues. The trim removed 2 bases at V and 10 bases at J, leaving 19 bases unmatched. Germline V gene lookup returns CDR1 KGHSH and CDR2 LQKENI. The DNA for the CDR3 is TGTGCCAGCTCACCAGGATCCGGGGGACTAGCGGACCCCAGCAAGGAGCAGTTCTTC. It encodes CASSPGSGGLADPSKEQFF. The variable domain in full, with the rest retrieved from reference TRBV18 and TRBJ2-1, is NAGVMQNPRHLVRRRGQEARLRCSPMKGHSHVYWYRQLPEEGLKFMVYLQKENIIDESGMPKERFSAEFPKEGPSILRIQQVVRGDSAAYFCASSPGSGGLADPSKEQFFGPGTRLTVL.

Here the CDR3 reads CASSPRTSGRDNEQFF. The DNA of the CDR3 is TGTGCCAGCAGCCCGCGGACTAGCGGGAGGGACAATGAGCAGTTCTTC. The chain combines TRBV11-2 with TRBJ2-1; 15 bases are a match to TRBD2. V dropped 5 bases and J dropped 5; count of bases not matched to a gene: 4. CDR1 is SGHAT and CDR2 is FQNNGV in the germline V gene. This CDR3 contains 16 residues.

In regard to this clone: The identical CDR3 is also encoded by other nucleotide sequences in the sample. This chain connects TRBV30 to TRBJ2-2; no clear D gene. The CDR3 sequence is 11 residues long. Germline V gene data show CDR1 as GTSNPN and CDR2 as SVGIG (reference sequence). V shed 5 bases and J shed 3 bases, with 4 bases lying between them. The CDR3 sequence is CAWGDTGELFF. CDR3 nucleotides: TGTGCCTGGGGAGACACCGGGGAGCTGTTTTTT.

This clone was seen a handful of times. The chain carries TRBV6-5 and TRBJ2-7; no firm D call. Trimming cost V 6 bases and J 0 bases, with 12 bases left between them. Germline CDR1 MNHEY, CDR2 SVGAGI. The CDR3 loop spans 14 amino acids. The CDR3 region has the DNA TGTGCCAGCAGCCCCCGTTGGGGCTCCTACGAGCAGTACTTC. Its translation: CASSPRWGSYEQYF.

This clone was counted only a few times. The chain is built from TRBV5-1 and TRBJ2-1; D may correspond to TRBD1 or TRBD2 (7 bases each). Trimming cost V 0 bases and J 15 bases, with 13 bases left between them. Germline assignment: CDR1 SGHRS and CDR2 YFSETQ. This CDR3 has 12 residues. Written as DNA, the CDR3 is TGCGCCAGCAGCTTGGACAGGGGAGGGTGGTTCTTC. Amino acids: CASSLDRGGWFF.